The source of this TCR beta chain is a study of CD8+ T cells in alopecia areata. Turning to the study itself: A 6-month off-drug phase came after tofacitinib, which had lasted 6 to 18 months.

On this clone itself: This CDR3 is also generated by other DNA sequences in the sample.

After removal of 0 bases from V and 2 bases from J, the junction contained 5 bases not matched to a gene. The CDR3 covers 16 residues. Germline V gene sequence: CDR1 SGHRS, CDR2 YFSETQ. After isolation, RNA underwent reverse transcription to generate cDNA as the sequencing template. The data were produced by immunoSEQ multiplex PCR, yet TCRdb's version contains in-frame clones alone and is incomplete. The table includes over 150,000 clones, around 63% detected once. Sequencing was performed on CD4+ T cells sorted from blood, taken at week 0. The genes are TRBV5-1 and TRBJ1-2; 9 nucleotides match TRBD1. The TCR sequence derives from a human donor with alopecia areata. CDR3 sequence reads: CASSLGLGQGNYGYTF. The CDR3 nucleotides read TGCGCCAGCAGCTTGGGGCTCGGACAGGGGAACTATGGCTACACCTTC.